The 13 T cell receptor beta chains presented below share a single source sample, sequenced in a study of blood T cell repertoires in COVID-19. Sequenced by immunoSEQ multiplex PCR; TCRdb stores in-frame clones only, minus some. The data contain around 190,000 clones, less than 90% of them singletons. Sample: peripheral blood. The receptors come from a man aged 25-45 years with acute or convalescent COVID-19.

A few counts support this clone. J is TRBJ1-6 and V is TRBV6-5; D is uncertain. CDR3 length: 16 amino acids. V lost 0 bases and J lost 1, with 7 bases in between. Per germline, CDR1 MNHEY and CDR2 SVGAGI. CDR3 loop: CASSYSGESYNSPLHF. CDR3 DNA: TGTGCCAGCAGTTACTCGGGAGAGTCCTATAATTCACCCCTCCACTTT.

The rearrangement links TRBV2 to TRBJ2-5; D unclear. The CDR3 has 13 residues. Germline CDR1 and CDR2: SNHLY and FYNNEI. The germline V and J ends were trimmed by 5 bases and 5 bases, with 12 bases remaining between them. CDR3 DNA: TGTGCCAGCAGTTTTGTAGGAGTCGAGACCCAGTACTTC. It codes for CASSFVGVETQYF.

V and J are TRBV10-2 and TRBJ2-5; the match to TRBD2 covers 11 bases. This CDR3 contains 19 residues. Germline V gene data show CDR1 as WSHSY and CDR2 as SAAADI. Losses at the gene ends were 0 bases for V and 5 bases for J; bases not matched to a gene: 14. CDR3 region: CASSESKLAGAPRGETQYF. Here the CDR3 DNA reads TGCGCCAGCAGTGAGTCGAAACTAGCGGGGGCTCCTAGGGGGGAGACCCAGTACTTC.

This clone appeared a single time. The rearrangement links TRBV11-2 to TRBJ2-3; 7 bases are a match to TRBD2. Germline CDR1 and CDR2: SGHAT and FQNNGV. The CDR3 extends over 19 amino acids. The V segment lost 3 bases and the J segment 4 bases; nucleotides outside the gene matches: 19. The CDR3 DNA reads as TGTGCCAGCAGCTTGGGTGGTGCTACGGGAGGTTATAATCCAGATACGCAGTATTTT. Protein product: CASSLGGATGGYNPDTQYF.

The V call is TRBV27, the J call TRBJ1-6, with TRBD1 identical over 8 bases. This CDR3 spans 15 amino acids. Germline assignment: CDR1 MNHEY and CDR2 SMNVEV (reference sequence). Trimming took 0 bases from V and 9 from J; bases not matched to a gene: 4. CDR3 sequence: CASSLSQGARSPLHF. CDR3 DNA sequence: TGTGCCAGCAGTTTATCCCAGGGGGCTCGTTCACCCCTCCACTTT.

V usage is TRBV7-9 and J usage is TRBJ1-1; TRBD1 aligns across 7 bases. With 5 bases clipped from V and 2 bases from J, the junction kept 8 bases outside the gene matches. This CDR3 has 15 amino acids. Germline V CDR1 and CDR2: SEHNR, FQNEAQ (reference sequence). CDR3 region: CASSQRGDRNTEAFF. The CDR3 DNA reads as TGTGCCAGCAGCCAACGAGGGGACAGAAACACTGAAGCTTTCTTT.

The chain is built from TRBV15 and TRBJ1-2, with D unresolved. Deletions cut 3 bases from V and 10 bases from J, with 9 bases between. Germline V CDR1 and CDR2: LNHNV, YYDKDF (reference sequence). The CDR3 runs 11 residues. The CDR3: CATSRTEDYTF. CDR3 nucleotide sequence: TGTGCCACCAGCAGGACGGAGGACTACACCTTC.

The rearrangement uses TRBV6-1 and TRBJ2-7, with TRBD2 matching over 7 bases. CDR1 and CDR2 from the germline V gene are MNHNS and SASEGT. The CDR3 has 15 amino acids. The J segment lost 6 bases and the V segment lost 2 bases, leaving 10 bases of the junction unmatched. The CDR3: CASSEYRQGGFEQYF. Written as DNA, the CDR3 is TGTGCCAGCAGTGAATATCGGCAGGGAGGGTTCGAGCAGTACTTC.

The chain is built from TRBV2 and TRBJ2-7; TRBD1 agrees at 8 bases. CDR3 length: 13 amino acids. Trimming cost V 6 bases and J 7 bases; bases outside gene matches: 8. Germline V CDR1 and CDR2: SNHLY, FYNNEI. As DNA, the CDR3 is TGTGCCAGCAGCCGGGACAGGCCTCGGGAGCAGTACTTC. It codes for CASSRDRPREQYF.

This clone appeared once. CDR3 coding DNA: TGTGCCATCACCCACTCCCCGGACAGTGAAGCTTTCTTT. This encodes CAITHSPDSEAFF. This chain links TRBV10-3 with TRBJ1-1; weak D call: TRBD1 (6 bases). Trimming cost V 7 bases and J 7 bases, with 16 bases left between them. Looked up from germline, CDR1 is ENHRY and CDR2 is SYGVKD. The CDR3 contains 13 residues.

V is TRBV29-1 and J is TRBJ2-5; 11 bases are shared with TRBD2. The CDR3 is made up of 13 amino acids. J lost 0 bases, V lost 7 bases, and 1 base had no gene match. Germline CDR1 reads SQVTM; CDR2 reads ANQGSEA. The CDR3 coding sequence is TGCAGCGGGGGACTAGCGGACCAAGAGACCCAGTACTTC. This codes for CSGGLADQETQYF. Looking up the rest from reference TRBV29-1 and TRBJ2-5 gives the full variable domain: SAVISQKPSRDICQRGTSLTIQCQVDSQVTMMFWYRQQPGQSLTLIATANQGSEATYESGFVIDKFPISRPNLTFSTLTVSNMSPEDSSIYLCSGGLADQETQYFGPGTRLLVL.

This clone was detected once. The chain joins TRBV7-2 to TRBJ1-4, with D unclear. V dropped 2 bases and J dropped 0 bases, with 7 bases sitting between them. CDR1 and CDR2 (germline): SGHTA, FQGNSA. The CDR3 is 15 amino acids. CDR3 DNA: TGTGCCAGCAGCTTATGGGCAACAACTAATGAAAAACTGTTTTTT. Protein product: CASSLWATTNEKLFF.

This clone has a single count. The V and J genes are TRBV7-9 and TRBJ1-5, with a weak D call TRBD1 (6 bases). The ends were cut back, 5 bases at V and 4 bases at J, with 12 bases in the middle. CDR1 and CDR2 (germline): SEHNR, FQNEAQ (reference sequence). The CDR3 has 14 residues. CDR3 sequence reads: CASSLTGSNQPQHF. The CDR3 DNA reads as TGTGCCAGCAGCCTGACAGGTTCAAATCAGCCCCAGCATTTT.